This TCR beta chain was sequenced in a study of spatial heterogeneity in lung cancer. Sample time point: blood at routine non-recurrence follow-up after resection. TCRdb redid the calling of the 5' RACE reads with MiXCR, one entry per CDR3 protein. The sample lists around 44,000 distinct CDR3 sequences, approximately 10% occurring once. There are 13 residues in the CDR3. Trimming removed 4 bases at V and 4 bases at J, with 10 bases between. Germline V gives CDR1 MNHNS, CDR2 SASEGT. This sequence originates from a female donor with early-stage non-small cell lung cancer. The V gene is TRBV6-1, the J gene TRBJ2-5; perhaps TRBD1 as D (6 bases). Sequenced material: PBMCs, taken at follow-up. CDR3 protein: CASSVRGPETQYF. The CDR3 DNA reads as TGTGCCAGCAGTGTCAGGGGACCAGAGACCCAGTACTTC.